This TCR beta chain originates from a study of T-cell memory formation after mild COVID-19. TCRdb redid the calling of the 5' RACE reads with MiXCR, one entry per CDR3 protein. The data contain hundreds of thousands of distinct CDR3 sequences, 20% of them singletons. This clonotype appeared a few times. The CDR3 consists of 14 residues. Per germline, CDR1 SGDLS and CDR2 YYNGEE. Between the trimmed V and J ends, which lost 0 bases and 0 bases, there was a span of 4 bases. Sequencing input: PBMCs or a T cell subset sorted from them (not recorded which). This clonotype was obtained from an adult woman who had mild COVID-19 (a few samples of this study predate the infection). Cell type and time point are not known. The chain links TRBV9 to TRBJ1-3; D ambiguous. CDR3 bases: TGTGCCAGCAGCGTAGACCTCTCTGGAAACACCATATATTTT. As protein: CASSVDLSGNTIYF. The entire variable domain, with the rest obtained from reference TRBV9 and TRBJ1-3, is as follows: DSGVTQTPKHLITATGQRVTLRCSPRSGDLSVYWYQQSLDQGLQFLIQYYNGEERAKGNILERFSAQQFPDLHSELNLSSLELGDSALYFCASSVDLSGNTIYFGEGSWLTVV.